This TCR beta chain was identified in a study of post-analysis software for immune sequencing data. The authors incorporated unique molecular identifiers into the TCR beta cDNA libraries. TCRdb reprocessed the PCR reads with MiXCR, giving one entry per CDR3 protein. Of 750,000 to 900,000 distinct CDR3 sequences listed, about 43% are singletons. CDR3 size: 13 residues. V lost 3 bases to trimming and J lost 4 bases, with 9 bases between them. This clonotype was seen only a few times. Its antigen remains unidentified. Study findings and constraints: Samples from a shared batch, those prepared together, strongly co-clustered by F measure. Elevated frequency relative to controls characterized roughly five TRBV segments in patients, TRBV5-6, TRBV5-1 and TRBV20-1 among them.

Specimen: blood. The clonotype was recovered from a girl under 18 with multiple sclerosis. The chain carries TRBV12-3 or TRBV12-4 and TRBJ1-2; D is possibly TRBD1 (5 bases). The CDR3 spells CASSFGGFYGYTF. The CDR3 bases are TGTGCCAGCAGTTTCGGGGGGTTCTATGGCTACACCTTC.